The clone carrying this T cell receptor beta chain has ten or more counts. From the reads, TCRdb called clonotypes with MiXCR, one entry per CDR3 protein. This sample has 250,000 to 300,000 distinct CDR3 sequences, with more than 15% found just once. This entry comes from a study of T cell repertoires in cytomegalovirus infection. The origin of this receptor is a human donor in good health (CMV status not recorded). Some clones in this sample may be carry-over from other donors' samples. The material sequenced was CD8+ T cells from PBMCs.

The CDR3 spells CASSLAVAAGGHNEQFF. The CDR3 region has the DNA TGCGCCAGCAGCTTGGCCGTTGCTGCGGGGGGCCACAATGAGCAGTTCTTC. The chain couples TRBV5-1 to TRBJ2-1; 8 bases match TRBD2. The V gene end was trimmed by 0 bases and the J gene end by 5 bases; junction bases not matched to a gene: 10. The CDR3 sequence is 17 residues long. Germline V gene lookup returns CDR1 SGHRS and CDR2 YFSETQ.